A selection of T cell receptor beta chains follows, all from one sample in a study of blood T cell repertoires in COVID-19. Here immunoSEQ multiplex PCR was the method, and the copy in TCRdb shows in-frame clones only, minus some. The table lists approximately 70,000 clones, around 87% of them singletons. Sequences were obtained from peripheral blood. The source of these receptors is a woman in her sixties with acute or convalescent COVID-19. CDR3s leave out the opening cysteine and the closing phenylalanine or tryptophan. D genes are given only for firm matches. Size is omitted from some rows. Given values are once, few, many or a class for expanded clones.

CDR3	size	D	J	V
ASSLLVTNEQF	.	.	TRBJ2-1	TRBV5-8
ATTDRGETQY	.	TRBD1	TRBJ2-5	TRBV12-3/TRBV12-4
ASEAVGGSGNTIY	.	.	TRBJ1-3	TRBV4-1
SVTMGAVDTQY	once	.	TRBJ2-3	TRBV29-1
ASSSGTSGGELF	.	TRBD2	TRBJ2-2	TRBV9
ASSLNGKQETQY	.	.	TRBJ2-5	TRBV11-2
ASSPAGNQETQY	.	.	TRBJ2-5	TRBV18
ASSLLQTTSNQPQH	.	.	TRBJ1-5	TRBV5-5
ASSETGGYGYT	.	TRBD1	TRBJ1-2	TRBV6-4
ASSLQLTGKTGELF	.	.	TRBJ2-2	TRBV5-8
ASRPASDRVPNYGYT	.	TRBD1	TRBJ1-2	TRBV4-2
ASSLRGYEQF	.	.	TRBJ2-1	TRBV7-6
ASSLVVDEKLF	.	.	TRBJ1-4	TRBV5-1
ASAPTGENIQY	.	TRBD1	TRBJ2-4	TRBV19
ASSLGTSGYNEQF	.	TRBD2	TRBJ2-1	TRBV7-6
AISRQGGTGELF	.	TRBD1	TRBJ2-2	TRBV10-3
ASSYGAGSNEQF	.	.	TRBJ2-1	TRBV6-5
ASSIPGTGGDSPLH	.	TRBD1	TRBJ1-6	TRBV19
ASSPDRVQPQH	.	TRBD1	TRBJ1-5	TRBV6-5
ASRSLAGGFNEQF	.	TRBD2	TRBJ2-1	TRBV2
ASRASQRTGGDYGYT	.	TRBD1	TRBJ1-2	TRBV19
SASTGTTYGYT	.	.	TRBJ1-2	TRBV20-1
ASSVNSGRASDTQY	.	TRBD2	TRBJ2-3	TRBV9
ASSPRGVGGFNEQF	.	.	TRBJ2-1	TRBV4-3
ASSPTGRNTGELF	.	.	TRBJ2-2	TRBV5-6
ASRDRATDTQY	.	TRBD1	TRBJ2-3	TRBV2
ASSERPSGDTQY	.	.	TRBJ2-3	TRBV9
ATGTGGSPHGYT	.	TRBD1	TRBJ1-2	TRBV15
ASNQGAVRGSRQDGYT	.	TRBD1	TRBJ1-2	TRBV28
ASSLPRMEAQPQH	.	.	TRBJ1-5	TRBV28
ASSFRGGAAYGYT	.	TRBD1	TRBJ1-2	TRBV7-9
ASSERLAGGLETQY	.	TRBD2	TRBJ2-5	TRBV2
SVEGGQGGYGYT	few	TRBD1	TRBJ1-2	TRBV29-1
ASSLGRIETQY	.	.	TRBJ2-5	TRBV13
ASSANPSVRTGELF	.	.	TRBJ2-2	TRBV7-6
ASSQDFWTDLTEAF	.	.	TRBJ1-1	TRBV4-2
ASSFGGDTEAF	.	.	TRBJ1-1	TRBV27
ASSPTGTSGSTNEQF	once	TRBD2	TRBJ2-1	TRBV27
ASSVGRFNEKLF	.	.	TRBJ1-4	TRBV2
ASSQRGPGGYNEQF	.	.	TRBJ2-1	TRBV4-2
ASSQPQGRGTEAF	.	.	TRBJ1-1	TRBV6-2/TRBV6-3
ASSSGGPADTQY	.	TRBD2	TRBJ2-3	TRBV5-1
ASSSTSGRPDNEQF	.	.	TRBJ2-1	TRBV21-1
ASSRTDSGNTIY	.	.	TRBJ1-3	TRBV3-1/TRBV3-2